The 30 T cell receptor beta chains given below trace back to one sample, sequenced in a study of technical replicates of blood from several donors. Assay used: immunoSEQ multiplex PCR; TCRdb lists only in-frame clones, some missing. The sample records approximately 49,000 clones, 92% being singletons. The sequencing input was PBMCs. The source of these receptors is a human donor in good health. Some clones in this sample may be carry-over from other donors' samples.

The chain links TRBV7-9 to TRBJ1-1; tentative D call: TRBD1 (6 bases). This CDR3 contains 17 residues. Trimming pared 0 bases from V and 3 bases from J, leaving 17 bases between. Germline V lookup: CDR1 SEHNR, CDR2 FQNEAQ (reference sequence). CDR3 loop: CASSLAVGGRDYTEAFF. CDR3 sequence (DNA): TGTGCCAGCAGCTTAGCGGTCGGGGGGCGGGATTACACTGAAGCTTTCTTT.

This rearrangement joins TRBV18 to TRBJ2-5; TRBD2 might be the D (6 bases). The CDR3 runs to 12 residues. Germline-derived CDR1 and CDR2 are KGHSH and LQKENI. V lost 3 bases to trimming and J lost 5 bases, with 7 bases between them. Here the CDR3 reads CASSPRGETQYF. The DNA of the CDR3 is TGTGCCAGCTCACCGCGGGGCGAGACCCAGTACTTC.

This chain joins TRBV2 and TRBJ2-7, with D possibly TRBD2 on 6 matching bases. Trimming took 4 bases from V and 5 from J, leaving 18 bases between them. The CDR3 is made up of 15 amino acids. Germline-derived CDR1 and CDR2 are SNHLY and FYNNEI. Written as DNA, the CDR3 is TGTGCCAGCAGTGTTTCCGGGACTCGAATCGACGAGCAGTACTTC. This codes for CASSVSGTRIDEQYF.

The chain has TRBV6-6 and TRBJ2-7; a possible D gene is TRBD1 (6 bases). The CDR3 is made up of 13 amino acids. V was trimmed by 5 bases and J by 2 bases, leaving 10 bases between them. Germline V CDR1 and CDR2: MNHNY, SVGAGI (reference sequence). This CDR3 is CASSQGQPYEQYF. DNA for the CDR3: TGTGCCAGCAGTCAAGGACAGCCCTACGAGCAGTACTTC.

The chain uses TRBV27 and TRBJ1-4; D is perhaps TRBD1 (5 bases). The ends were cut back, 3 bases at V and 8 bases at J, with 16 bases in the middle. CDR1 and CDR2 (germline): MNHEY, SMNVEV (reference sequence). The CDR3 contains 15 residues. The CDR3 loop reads CASSLSGGNWEKLFF. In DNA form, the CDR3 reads TGTGCCAGCAGTTTGTCCGGGGGAAATTGGGAAAAACTGTTTTTT. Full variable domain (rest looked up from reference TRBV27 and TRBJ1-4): EAQVTQNPRYLITVTGKKLTVTCSQNMNHEYMSWYRQDPGLGLRQIYYSMNVEVTDKGDVPEGYKVSRKEKRNFPLILESPSPNQTSLYFCASSLSGGNWEKLFFGSGTQLSVL.

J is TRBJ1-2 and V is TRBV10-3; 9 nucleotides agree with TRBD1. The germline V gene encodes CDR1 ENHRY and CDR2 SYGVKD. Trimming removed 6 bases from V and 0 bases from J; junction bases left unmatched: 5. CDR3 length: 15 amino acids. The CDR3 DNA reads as TGTGCCATCAGCCCCGGGACAGGGTCTAACTATGGCTACACCTTC. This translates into CAISPGTGSNYGYTF.

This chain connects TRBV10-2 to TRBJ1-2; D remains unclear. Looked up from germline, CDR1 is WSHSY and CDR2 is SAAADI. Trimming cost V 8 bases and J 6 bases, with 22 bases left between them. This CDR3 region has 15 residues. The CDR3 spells CASGSGERSRNGYTF. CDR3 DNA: TGCGCCAGCGGGTCCGGGGAGAGGAGTCGGAATGGCTACACCTTC.

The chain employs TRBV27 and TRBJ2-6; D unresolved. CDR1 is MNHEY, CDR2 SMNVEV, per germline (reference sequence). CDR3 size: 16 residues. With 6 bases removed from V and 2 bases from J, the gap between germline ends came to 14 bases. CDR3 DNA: TGTGCCAGCAGCGTTTTTATCGGTACTGGGGCCAACGTCCTGACTTTC. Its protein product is CASSVFIGTGANVLTF.

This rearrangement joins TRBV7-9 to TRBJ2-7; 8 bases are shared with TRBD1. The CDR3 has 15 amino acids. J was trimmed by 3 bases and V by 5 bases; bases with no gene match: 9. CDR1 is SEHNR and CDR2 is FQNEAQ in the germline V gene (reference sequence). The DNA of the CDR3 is TGTGCCAGCAGCGAGTCAGGACAGGGAATCTACGAGCAGTACTTC. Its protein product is CASSESGQGIYEQYF.

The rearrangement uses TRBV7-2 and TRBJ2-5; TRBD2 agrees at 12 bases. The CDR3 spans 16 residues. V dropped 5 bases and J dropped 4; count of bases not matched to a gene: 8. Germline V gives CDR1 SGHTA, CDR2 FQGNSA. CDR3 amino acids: CASSQTSGGGGETQYF. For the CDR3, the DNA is TGTGCCAGCAGCCAGACTAGCGGGGGAGGAGGAGAGACCCAGTACTTC.

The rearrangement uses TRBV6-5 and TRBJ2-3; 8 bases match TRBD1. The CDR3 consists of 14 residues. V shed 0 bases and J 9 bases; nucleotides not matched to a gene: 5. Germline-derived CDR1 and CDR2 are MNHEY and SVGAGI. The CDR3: CASSYSSTGGTQYF. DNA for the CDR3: TGTGCCAGCAGTTACTCGAGTACAGGGGGAACGCAGTATTTT.

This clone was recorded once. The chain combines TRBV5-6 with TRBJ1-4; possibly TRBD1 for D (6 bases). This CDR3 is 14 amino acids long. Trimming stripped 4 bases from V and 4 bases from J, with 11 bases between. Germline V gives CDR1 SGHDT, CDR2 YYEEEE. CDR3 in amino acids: CASSQGGDNEKLFF. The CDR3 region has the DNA TGTGCCAGCAGCCAAGGGGGGGATAATGAAAAACTGTTTTTT.

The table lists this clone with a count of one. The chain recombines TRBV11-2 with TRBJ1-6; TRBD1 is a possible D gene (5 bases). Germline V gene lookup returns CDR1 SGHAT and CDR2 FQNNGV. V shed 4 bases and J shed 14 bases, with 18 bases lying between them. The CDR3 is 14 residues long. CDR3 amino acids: CASSSLRGALTLHF. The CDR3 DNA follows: TGTGCCAGCAGCTCACTCCGCGGGGCCCTCACCCTCCACTTT.

This CDR3 is CARSQGMGETQYF. CDR3 nucleotides: TGTGCCAGAAGCCAGGGGATGGGGGAGACCCAGTACTTC. The chain has TRBV2 and TRBJ2-5, with D possibly TRBD1 on 6 matching bases. The germline V and J ends were trimmed by 9 bases and 5 bases, with 16 bases remaining between them. Germline V lookup: CDR1 SNHLY, CDR2 FYNNEI. The CDR3 contains 13 residues.

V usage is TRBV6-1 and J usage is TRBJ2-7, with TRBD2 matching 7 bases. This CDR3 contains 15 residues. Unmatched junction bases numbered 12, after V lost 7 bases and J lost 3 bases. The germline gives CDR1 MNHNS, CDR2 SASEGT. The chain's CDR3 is CASTPTSGGNYEQYF. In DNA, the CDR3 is TGTGCCAGCACCCCCACCTCCGGGGGGAACTACGAGCAGTACTTC.

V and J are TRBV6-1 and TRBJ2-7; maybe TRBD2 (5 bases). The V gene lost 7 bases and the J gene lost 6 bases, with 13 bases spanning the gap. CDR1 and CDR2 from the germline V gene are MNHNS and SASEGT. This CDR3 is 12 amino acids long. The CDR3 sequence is CASIPREGEQYF. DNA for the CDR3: TGTGCCAGCATCCCTCGCGAGGGCGAGCAGTACTTC.

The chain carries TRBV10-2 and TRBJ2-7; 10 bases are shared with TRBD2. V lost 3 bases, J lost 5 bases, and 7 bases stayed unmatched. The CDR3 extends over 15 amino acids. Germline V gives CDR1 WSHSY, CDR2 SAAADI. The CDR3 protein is CASSDGSGRPHEQYF. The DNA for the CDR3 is TGCGCCAGCAGTGATGGTAGCGGGAGGCCGCACGAGCAGTACTTC.

CDR3 amino acids: CASSSRAQVKNIQYF. The DNA for the CDR3 is TGTGCCAGCAGCTCCCGAGCTCAGGTGAAAAACATTCAGTACTTC. This chain uses TRBV13 with TRBJ2-4, with D uncertain. Trimming pared 4 bases from V and 4 bases from J, leaving 14 bases between. This CDR3 region has 15 residues. Germline V gene lookup returns CDR1 PRHDT and CDR2 FYEKMQ (reference sequence).

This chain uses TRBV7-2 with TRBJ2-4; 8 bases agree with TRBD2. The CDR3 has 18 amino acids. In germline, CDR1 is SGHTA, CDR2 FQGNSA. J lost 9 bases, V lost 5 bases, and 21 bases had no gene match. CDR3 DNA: TGTGCCAGCAGCCCCATTGGTGGGAGCGGGAGAGCTTCGGGCATTCAGTACTTC. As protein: CASSPIGGSGRASGIQYF.

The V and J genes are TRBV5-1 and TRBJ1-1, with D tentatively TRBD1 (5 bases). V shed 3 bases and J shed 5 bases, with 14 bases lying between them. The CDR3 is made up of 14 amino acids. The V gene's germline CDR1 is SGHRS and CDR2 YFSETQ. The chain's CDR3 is CASSSEYGGTEAFF. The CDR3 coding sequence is TGCGCCAGCAGCTCCGAGTACGGGGGGACTGAAGCTTTCTTT.

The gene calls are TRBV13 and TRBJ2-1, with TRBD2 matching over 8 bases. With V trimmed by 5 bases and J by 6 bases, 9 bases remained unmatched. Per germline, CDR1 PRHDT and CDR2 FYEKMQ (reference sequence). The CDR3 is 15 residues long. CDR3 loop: CASSLERERLNEQFF. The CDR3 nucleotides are TGTGCCAGCAGCCTGGAGCGGGAGAGGCTCAATGAGCAGTTCTTC.

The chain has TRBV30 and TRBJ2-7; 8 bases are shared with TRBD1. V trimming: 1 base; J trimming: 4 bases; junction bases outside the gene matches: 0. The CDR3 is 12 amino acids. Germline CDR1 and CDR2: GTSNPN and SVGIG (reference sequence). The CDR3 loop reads CAWSGTGYEQYF. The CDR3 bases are TGTGCCTGGAGTGGGACAGGGTACGAGCAGTACTTC.

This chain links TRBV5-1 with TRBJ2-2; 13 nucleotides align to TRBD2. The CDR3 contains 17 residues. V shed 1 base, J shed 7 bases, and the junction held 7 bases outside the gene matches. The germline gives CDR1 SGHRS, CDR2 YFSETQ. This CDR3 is CASSLRLAGGSGGELFF. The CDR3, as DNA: TGCGCCAGCAGCTTGCGACTAGCGGGAGGAAGCGGCGGGGAGCTGTTTTTT.

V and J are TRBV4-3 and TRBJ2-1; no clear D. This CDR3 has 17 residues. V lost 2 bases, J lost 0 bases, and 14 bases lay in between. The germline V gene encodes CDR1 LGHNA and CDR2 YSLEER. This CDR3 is CASSQNYGSSSYNEQFF. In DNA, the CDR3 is TGCGCCAGCAGCCAAAACTACGGGTCAAGCTCCTACAATGAGCAGTTCTTC.

Here the CDR3 reads CASSLHREDEQFF. In DNA form, the CDR3 reads TGTGCCAGCAGCCTTCACCGGGAGGATGAGCAGTTCTTC. The chain carries TRBV7-8 and TRBJ2-1, with 7 bases that match TRBD2. This CDR3 is built from 13 residues. V shed 5 bases and J 8 bases; nucleotides not matched to a gene: 6. CDR1 and CDR2 (germline): SGHVS, FQNEAQ.

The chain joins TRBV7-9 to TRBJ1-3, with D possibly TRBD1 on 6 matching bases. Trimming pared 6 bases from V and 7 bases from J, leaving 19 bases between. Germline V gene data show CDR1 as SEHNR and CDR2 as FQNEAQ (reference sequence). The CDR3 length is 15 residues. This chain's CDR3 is CASSQAGTLANTIYF. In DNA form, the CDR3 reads TGTGCCAGCAGTCAAGCCGGGACACTGGCCAACACCATATATTTT.

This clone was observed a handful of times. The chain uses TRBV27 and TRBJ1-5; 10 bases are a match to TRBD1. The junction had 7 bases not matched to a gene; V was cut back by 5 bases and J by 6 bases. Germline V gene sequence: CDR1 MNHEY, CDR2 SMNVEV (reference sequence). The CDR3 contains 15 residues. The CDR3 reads CASSPRTGGGQPQHF. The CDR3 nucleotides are TGTGCCAGCAGTCCGAGGACAGGGGGAGGTCAGCCCCAGCATTTT.

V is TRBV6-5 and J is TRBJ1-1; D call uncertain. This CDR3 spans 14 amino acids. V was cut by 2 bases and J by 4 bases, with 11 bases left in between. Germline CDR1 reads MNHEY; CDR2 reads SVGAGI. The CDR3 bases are TGTGCCAGCAGTTACCCCAGTATTCCCACTGAAGCTTTCTTT. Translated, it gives CASSYPSIPTEAFF.

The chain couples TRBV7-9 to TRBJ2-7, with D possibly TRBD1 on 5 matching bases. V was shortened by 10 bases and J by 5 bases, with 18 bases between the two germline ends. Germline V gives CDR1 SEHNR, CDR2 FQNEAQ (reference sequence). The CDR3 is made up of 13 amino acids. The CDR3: CATSDQGMNEQYF. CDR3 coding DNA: TGTGCCACCTCCGACCAGGGTATGAACGAGCAGTACTTC.

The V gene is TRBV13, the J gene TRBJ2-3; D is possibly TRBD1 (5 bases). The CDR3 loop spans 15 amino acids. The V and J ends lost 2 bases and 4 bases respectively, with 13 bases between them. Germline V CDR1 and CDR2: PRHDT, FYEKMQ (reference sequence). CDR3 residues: CASSLRGMGPDTQYF. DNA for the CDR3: TGTGCCAGCAGCTTAAGGGGCATGGGGCCAGATACGCAGTATTTT.